This entry concerns a single T cell receptor (beta chain). Its antigen is as yet unknown. The data originate from a study of cytomegalovirus exposure and HLA in healthy donors. Background on the study: Per a later analysis, the roughly 700 first-cohort and 100 to 150 validation repertoires shared one platform. Findings and caveats of the study: Most TCR sequences were uncommon, yet certain public TCRs appeared in many donors. The study flagged about 150 TCR beta chains as cytomegalovirus-associated.

Only in-frame clones appear in the TCRdb table, and some are missing; sequencing was by immunoSEQ multiplex PCR. The repertoire holds some 200,000 clones, with roughly 88% as singletons. Trimming removed 0 bases from V and 0 bases from J, with 8 bases in between. Germline V gene sequence: CDR1 MGHDK, CDR2 SYGVNS. This CDR3 contains 15 residues. The sample was PBMCs. The chain uses TRBV25-1 and TRBJ1-1; possibly TRBD1 for D (5 bases). This TCR derives from a woman in her twenties or thirties in good health and CMV-seropositive. CDR3 nucleotide sequence: TGTGCCAGCAGTGAATATAAGGGGATGAACACTGAAGCTTTCTTT. It translates to CASSEYKGMNTEAFF.